This is a list of T cell receptor beta chains from one sample in a study of neoadjuvant nivolumab and ipilimumab in lung cancer. Method: immunoSEQ multiplex PCR; TCRdb's copy keeps in-frame clones and lacks some. The data show around 7,300 clones, 85% seen once. The sample in question was tumor tissue, obtained after neoadjuvant nivolumab, alone or with ipilimumab, at or shortly before surgery. The source of these receptors is an adult with non-small cell lung cancer. CDR3s include the opening cysteine and the closing phenylalanine or tryptophan. A D gene is named only where the DNA matches it firmly. Some rows mark clone size as missing; the rest say once, few, many or name a class of expanded clone.

D: TRBD1; J: TRBJ1-2; size: -; V: TRBV7-8; CDR3: CASSLDGTGEIGYTF; DNA: TGTGCCAGCAGCTTAGACGGGACAGGGGAGATAGGCTACACCTTC
D: -; J: TRBJ1-6; size: few; V: TRBV7-2; CDR3: CASSLGNSYNSPLHF; DNA: TGTGCCAGCAGCTTAGGCAACTCCTATAATTCACCCCTCCACTTT
D: -; J: TRBJ2-7; size: -; V: TRBV28; CDR3: CASSWSGIAYEQYF; DNA: TGTGCCAGCAGTTGGTCTGGTATTGCCTACGAGCAGTACTTC
D: TRBD1; J: TRBJ2-7; size: once; V: TRBV27; CDR3: CASSLSNRGVYEQYF; DNA: TGTGCCAGCAGTTTAAGCAACAGGGGGGTCTACGAGCAGTACTTC
D: TRBD1; J: TRBJ2-7; size: -; V: TRBV6-5; CDR3: CASSRQGSYEQYF; DNA: TGTGCCAGCAGTCGACAGGGCTCATACGAGCAGTACTTC
D: -; J: TRBJ1-2; size: -; V: TRBV4-2; CDR3: CASSQEGHEENYGYTF; DNA: TGTGCCAGCAGCCAAGAGGGGCACGAGGAGAACTATGGCTACACCTTC
D: -; J: TRBJ1-6; size: -; V: TRBV27; CDR3: CASRARIYNSPLHF; DNA: TGTGCCAGCAGGGCCAGGATTTATAATTCACCCCTCCACTTT
D: -; J: TRBJ2-7; size: -; V: TRBV29-1; CDR3: CSVDRDGSYEQYF; DNA: TGCAGCGTTGATAGGGATGGGTCCTACGAGCAGTACTTC
D: TRBD1; J: TRBJ2-1; size: -; V: TRBV7-6; CDR3: CASSLRTGGDEQFF; DNA: TGTGCCAGCAGCTTAAGGACAGGGGGCGATGAGCAGTTCTTC
D: TRBD1; J: TRBJ1-1; size: -; V: TRBV5-6; CDR3: CASSYGDRANTEAFF; DNA: TGTGCCAGCAGCTACGGGGACAGGGCGAACACTGAAGCTTTCTTT
D: -; J: TRBJ2-7; size: -; V: TRBV14; CDR3: CASSQGLRGGEQYF; DNA: TGTGCCAGCAGCCAAGGCTTACGGGGCGGCGAGCAGTACTTC
D: -; J: TRBJ2-1; size: -; V: TRBV4-1; CDR3: CASSPVHLGEQFF; DNA: TGCGCCAGCAGCCCAGTCCACCTGGGTGAGCAGTTCTTC
D: TRBD2; J: TRBJ2-1; size: -; V: TRBV7-9; CDR3: CASRPRGGANEQFF; DNA: TGTGCCAGCAGGCCTCGCGGGGGGGCCAATGAGCAGTTCTTC
D: -; J: TRBJ1-3; size: -; V: TRBV30; CDR3: CAWSVGSSGNTIYF; DNA: TGTGCCTGGAGTGTCGGTTCCTCTGGAAACACCATATATTTT
D: -; J: TRBJ1-2; size: -; V: TRBV2; CDR3: CASRQTGIERYGYTF; DNA: TGTGCCAGCAGGCAAACAGGGATTGAACGCTATGGCTACACCTTC
D: -; J: TRBJ1-2; size: -; V: TRBV5-1; CDR3: CASSRNSGDYGYTF; DNA: TGCGCCAGCAGCCGGAACTCGGGTGACTATGGCTACACCTTC
D: -; J: TRBJ2-7; size: -; V: TRBV6-1; CDR3: CASSWDRRDEQYF; DNA: TGTGCCAGCAGTTGGGACCGGCGCGACGAGCAGTACTTC
D: -; J: TRBJ1-6; size: once; V: TRBV7-2; CDR3: CASSSEGLNSPLHF; DNA: TGTGCCAGCAGCTCCGAAGGGCTCAACTCACCCCTCCACTTT
D: -; J: TRBJ1-2; size: -; V: TRBV9; CDR3: CASSLRDTNYGYTF; DNA: TGTGCCAGCAGCCTCCGGGACACTAACTATGGCTACACCTTC
D: -; J: TRBJ1-1; size: -; V: TRBV6-1; CDR3: CATLWGSMNTEAFF; DNA: TGTGCCACCTTATGGGGTTCCATGAACACTGAAGCTTTCTTT
D: -; J: TRBJ2-7; size: -; V: TRBV7-7; CDR3: CASSPQGGAEQYF; DNA: TGTGCCAGCAGCCCCCAGGGTGGGGCCGAGCAGTACTTC
D: -; J: TRBJ1-6; size: -; V: TRBV18; CDR3: CASSPPRRLSNSPLHF; DNA: TGTGCCAGCTCACCCCCCAGGAGACTGAGCAATTCACCCCTCCACTTT
D: -; J: TRBJ2-7; size: -; V: TRBV5-1; CDR3: CASSFQPGEQYF; DNA: TGCGCCAGCAGCTTCCAGCCGGGGGAGCAGTACTTC
D: -; J: TRBJ2-1; size: -; V: TRBV7-2; CDR3: CASSLAPGIYNEQFF; DNA: TGTGCCAGCAGCTTAGCTCCAGGGATCTACAATGAGCAGTTCTTC